This T cell receptor beta chain stems from a study of PD-L1 blockade in urothelial cancer. Study background: Blood was subjected to analysis at 3 weeks (second dose) and 6 weeks following treatment start. General study findings and limits: Patients with durable benefit had greater blood expansion of tumor-associated TCR clones 3 weeks into treatment.

On this clone itself: What it binds is unknown.

This table comes from immunoSEQ multiplex PCR, and its TCRdb copy is limited to in-frame clones, with some not included. The sample lists fewer than 30,000 clones; approximately 88% were seen once. Patient disease was locally advanced or metastatic urothelial carcinoma. This CDR3 region has 16 residues. Germline lookup yields CDR1 LNHDA and CDR2 SQIVND (reference sequence). Trimming cost V 4 bases and J 3 bases; bases outside gene matches: 8. This specimen consisted of PBMCs, obtained around atezolizumab (anti-PD-L1) treatment. The chain employs TRBV19 and TRBJ2-3, with 9 nucleotides matching TRBD2. This clonotype was sampled from a man in his 70s with urothelial cancer. The CDR3 is CASSRIAGVGTDTQYF. The CDR3 nucleotides read TGTGCCAGTAGTAGGATAGCGGGAGTAGGAACAGATACGCAGTATTTT.